A selection of T cell receptor beta chains follows, all from one sample in a study of post-analysis software for immune sequencing data. TCRdb reprocessed the PCR reads via MiXCR and lists one record per CDR3 protein. The repertoire holds 650,000 to 850,000 distinct CDR3 sequences, with around 50% as singletons. The sequencing input was blood. The receptors derive from a girl aged 5-17 years with multiple sclerosis. Each CDR3 is given with its conserved first and last residue. A D gene is named only where the DNA matches it firmly. Clone size is shown for a subset of rows, as once, few, many or a class of expanded clone.

size	D	J	V	DNA	CDR3
once	TRBD1	TRBJ2-3	TRBV15	TGTGCCACCAGCAGAGACCCCCCGGGACAGGGGGCCACAGATACGCAGTATTTT	CATSRDPPGQGATDTQYF
few	NA	TRBJ2-7	TRBV12-3/TRBV12-4	TGTGCCAGCAGTCCTCTCGATGGGCCGGGCTACGAGCAGTACTTC	CASSPLDGPGYEQYF
NA	NA	TRBJ2-3	TRBV5-1	TGCGCCAGCAGCTTGGCCCCGACTCCTGGCCCAGATACGCAGTATTTT	CASSLAPTPGPDTQYF
NA	TRBD2	TRBJ2-5	TRBV29-1	TGCAGCGTTAGAGAGGCTAGCGGACAAGAGACCCAGTACTTC	CSVREASGQETQYF
few	NA	TRBJ2-1	TRBV12-3/TRBV12-4	TGTGCCAGCAGTTTACGGCAGGGCGCCTACAATGAGCAGTTCTTC	CASSLRQGAYNEQFF
NA	NA	TRBJ2-5	TRBV20-1	TGCAGTGCTAGAGATCTCGGGCAAGAGACCCAGTACTTC	CSARDLGQETQYF
NA	NA	TRBJ2-3	TRBV12-3/TRBV12-4	TGTGCCAGCAGTCCCCGTTTGACAGATACGCAGTATTTT	CASSPRLTDTQYF
few	NA	TRBJ2-1	TRBV5-1	TGCGCCAGCAGCTTGGAAGTCGGGGAGCAGTTCTTC	CASSLEVGEQFF
NA	NA	TRBJ2-3	TRBV5-1	TGCGCCAGCAGCGGGAGGGGGACTAAGCAGGATACGCAGTATTTT	CASSGRGTKQDTQYF
NA	NA	TRBJ2-3	TRBV29-1	TGCAGCGTTGTAGGAGATGCGCAGTATTTT	CSVVGDAQYF
NA	NA	TRBJ2-7	TRBV25-1	TGTGCCAGCAGTGAACCCTACGGAGCCTACGAGCAGTACTTC	CASSEPYGAYEQYF
NA	NA	TRBJ2-5	TRBV3-1	TGTGCCAGCACACAGGGACTACTCCAAGAGACCCAGTACTTC	CASTQGLLQETQYF
NA	NA	TRBJ2-7	TRBV6-6	TGTGCCAGCAGGTCGAGCGGGACACACGCGTACTTC	CASRSSGTHAYF
NA	NA	TRBJ2-6	TRBV29-1	TGCAGCGTTGGGCACTTCAGCCCCTCTGGGGCCAACGTCCTGACTTTC	CSVGHFSPSGANVLTF
NA	NA	TRBJ2-6	TRBV7-9	TGTGCCATAGAGGCTGGGGCCAACGTCCTGACTTTC	CAIEAGANVLTF
NA	NA	TRBJ1-1	TRBV27	TGTGCCAGCAGTTTATGGGACATGAACACTGAAGCTTTCTTT	CASSLWDMNTEAFF
NA	NA	TRBJ2-1	TRBV30	TGTGCCTGGAGTGTACCGTCGGGTTCTCGCAATGAGCAGTTCTTC	CAWSVPSGSRNEQFF
NA	NA	TRBJ2-5	TRBV7-2	TGTGCCAGCAGCACCTCCTCCGGGGCGCCGAAGGTTAACCAGTACTTC	CASSTSSGAPKVNQYF
few	NA	TRBJ2-7	TRBV7-9	TGTGCCAGCAGCTTAGCAGGGGACACCCACGAGCAGTACTTC	CASSLAGDTHEQYF
few	TRBD1	TRBJ2-2	TRBV6-2/TRBV6-3	TGTGCCAGCAGTTACAATCCCGGGACAGGGGGCGCGGACACCGGGGAGCTGTTTTTT	CASSYNPGTGGADTGELFF
NA	TRBD1	TRBJ2-7	TRBV6-1	TGTGCCAGCAGTAAGCCGGGACAGGGCAGCGAGTGGGTCTACGAGCAGTACTTC	CASSKPGQGSEWVYEQYF
NA	TRBD2	TRBJ2-1	TRBV7-9	TGTGCCAGCAGCCTCAGTAAGCGGGGGGGGTACAATGAGCAGTTCTTC	CASSLSKRGGYNEQFF
NA	NA	TRBJ2-6	TRBV5-1	TGCGCCAGCAGCCCCGCGTCGCCCCCCTCTGGGGCCAACGTCCTGACTTTC	CASSPASPPSGANVLTF
few	NA	TRBJ2-7	TRBV19	TGTGCCAGTAGTATAGATGGCCACGCCTACGAGCAGTACTTC	CASSIDGHAYEQYF
NA	TRBD1	TRBJ2-7	TRBV5-1	TGCGCCAGCAGCTTGGCCCTGACCGGACAGGGGAAATACGAGCAGTACTTC	CASSLALTGQGKYEQYF
few	NA	TRBJ2-4	TRBV6-5	TGTGCCAGCAGTTACGGACGGACGCTAGCCAAAAACATTCAGTACTTC	CASSYGRTLAKNIQYF
NA	TRBD1	TRBJ1-5	TRBV3-1	TGTGCCAACAGCCCGGGGGACAGGGGAGTTCAGCCCCAGCATTTT	CANSPGDRGVQPQHF
NA	TRBD1	TRBJ1-1	TRBV7-3	TGTGCCAGCAGCTCGGGACAGGGAGGAGTGACTTTCTTT	CASSSGQGGVTFF
NA	NA	TRBJ1-5	TRBV20-1	TGCAGTGCTCGATCAGGGGGCAATCAGCCCCAGCATTTT	CSARSGGNQPQHF
NA	NA	TRBJ2-1	TRBV6-2/TRBV6-3	TGTGCCAGCAGTTGGGTTGAGGGGATTGAGCAGTTCTTC	CASSWVEGIEQFF
NA	TRBD1	TRBJ2-7	TRBV5-6	TGTGCCAGCAGCCTGGGGATCGGGACAGGGAAGAACTACGAGCAGTACTTC	CASSLGIGTGKNYEQYF
few	NA	TRBJ2-1	TRBV5-5	TGTGCCAGCAGCCCCGAAGGTAGCTCCTACAATGAGCAGTTCTTC	CASSPEGSSYNEQFF
NA	NA	TRBJ2-1	TRBV12-3/TRBV12-4	TGTGCCAGCAGCGAAACCCCCAACAATGAGCAGTTCTTC	CASSETPNNEQFF
NA	NA	TRBJ2-5	TRBV4-2	TGTGCCAGCAGCGACCTACAAGAGACCCAGTACTTC	CASSDLQETQYF
NA	TRBD2	TRBJ2-1	TRBV7-2	TGTGCCAGCAGCCCGAACGGACTAGCGGGAGCCTACAATGAGCAGTTCTTC	CASSPNGLAGAYNEQFF
NA	NA	TRBJ2-3	TRBV12-3/TRBV12-4	TGTGCCACCCACATGGGGAGCACAGATGCGGAGTATTTT	CATHMGSTDAEYF
NA	NA	TRBJ2-4	TRBV30	TGTGCCTGGAGTTCGGGGGCCAGGGAGCAGTACTTC	CAWSSGAREQYF
once	TRBD1	TRBJ2-1	TRBV29-1	TGCAGCGGACAGGGGGCCTACAACGAGCAGTTCTTC	CSGQGAYNEQFF
few	NA	TRBJ2-1	TRBV6-1	TGTGCCAGCAGTGAAGGGTTGAGGGGGGGGTACAATGAGCAGTTCTTC	CASSEGLRGGYNEQFF